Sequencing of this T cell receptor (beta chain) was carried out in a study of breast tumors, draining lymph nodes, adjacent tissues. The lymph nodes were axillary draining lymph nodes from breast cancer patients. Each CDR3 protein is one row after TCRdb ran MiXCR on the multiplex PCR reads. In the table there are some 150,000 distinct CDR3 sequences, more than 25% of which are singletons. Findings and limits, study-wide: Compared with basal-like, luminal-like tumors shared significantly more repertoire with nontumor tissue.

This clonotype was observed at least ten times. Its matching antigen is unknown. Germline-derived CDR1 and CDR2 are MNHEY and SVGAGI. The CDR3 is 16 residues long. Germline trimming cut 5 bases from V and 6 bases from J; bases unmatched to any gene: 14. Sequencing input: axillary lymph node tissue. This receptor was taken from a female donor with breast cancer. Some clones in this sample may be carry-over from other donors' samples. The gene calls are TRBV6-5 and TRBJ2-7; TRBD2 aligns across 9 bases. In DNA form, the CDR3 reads TGTGCCAGCAGTCCACTCAGCGGGAGGAGGGTTCTCGAGCAGTACTTC. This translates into CASSPLSGRRVLEQYF.